This T cell receptor (beta chain) was recorded in a study of blood T cell repertoires in COVID-19. About the research overall: Researchers got acute and convalescent COVID-19 samples from the United States, Italy and Spain. The analysed material was cDNA or gDNA that came from T cells, B-cell-depleted T cells, or PBMCs.

This clone appeared a single time. Authors' processing steps: Amplifying reference gene primers gave estimates of nucleated cell counts. The data were produced by immunoSEQ multiplex PCR, yet TCRdb's version contains in-frame clones alone and is incomplete. V and J calls and clone size are those listed in that table; D and trimming were worked out from the DNA. The data show 9,500 to 15,000 clones, roughly 80% seen once. This CDR3 contains 14 residues. The rearrangement joins TRBV21-1 to TRBJ2-7; no DNA check was done on the table's D call, TRBD2. TRBV21-1 is designated a pseudogene. This clonotype originated in a man older than 75 with acute or convalescent COVID-19. The sequencing input was peripheral blood. This CDR3 reads CASLLEASGGPQYF. The CDR3 DNA sequence: TGTGCCAGTCTCCTAGAGGCTAGCGGGGGGCCTCAGTACTTC.